This T cell receptor beta chain is from a study of lymphopenia after photon versus proton radiotherapy. The method was immunoSEQ multiplex PCR; TCRdb's version includes in-frame clones alone and lacks a portion of them. The top ten clones hold less than 0.75% of a sample with approximately 30,000 clones, 94% of them seen once. V was clipped by 6 bases and J by 1 base; unmatched bases: 8. The CDR3 has 15 residues. CDR1 ENHRY and CDR2 SYGVKD come from the germline V gene. V usage is TRBV10-3 and J usage is TRBJ2-5, with TRBD1 matching 7 bases. The clonotype originates from a woman aged 45-65 years with cholangiocarcinoma. Sequencing used peripheral blood, obtained from a patient treated with photon-based radiotherapy. Here the CDR3 reads CAISLGQSLQETQYF. Written as DNA, the CDR3 is TGTGCCATCAGCCTGGGACAGTCCCTCCAAGAGACCCAGTACTTC.